This note documents a single TCR beta chain sequence. The data originate from a study of cytomegalovirus exposure and HLA in healthy donors. Vbeta (60) and Jbeta (13) primers were used in the PCR. Some clones are missing from TCRdb's copy, which holds only in-frame ones; the method was immunoSEQ multiplex PCR. This table has more than 100,000 clones, around 76% appearing once. Germline lookup yields CDR1 SGHRS and CDR2 YFSETQ. Trimming cost V 0 bases and J 4 bases, with 10 bases left between them. The CDR3 spans 14 residues. This sequence was found in a man aged 60 to 69 in good health and CMV-seropositive. The source material was PBMCs. V usage is TRBV5-1 and J usage is TRBJ1-1; D unclear. The chain's CDR3 is CASSLVAVSTEAFF. CDR3 coding DNA: TGCGCCAGCAGCTTGGTAGCAGTGAGCACTGAAGCTTTCTTT.